The entry below describes one TCR beta chain. Antigen specificity is unknown. These data belong to a study of Tregs in tolerant kidney transplant recipients. Study-wide results and limits: The small number of patients limits these findings pending further validation. Biological reproducibility was not directly addressed in this study.

The CDR3 covers 17 residues. CDR1 GTSNPN and CDR2 SVGIG come from the germline V gene (reference sequence). V was pared by 0 bases and J by 8 bases, with 23 bases between. Generated by immunoSEQ multiplex PCR, the TCRdb table keeps only in-frame clones and is missing some. The sample lists some 69,000 clones, 84% occurring once. Unstimulated Tregs (CD4+CD25+CD127-) and CD4+CD25- non-Tregs were sorted from PBMCs. This clonotype was obtained from a human donor in good health. This chain links TRBV30 with TRBJ2-1, with a tentative D call TRBD2 (7 bases). Material: CD4+ T cells from blood. CDR3 sequence: CAWSVMGAGAQTDEQFF. The CDR3 bases are TGTGCCTGGAGTGTAATGGGGGCGGGGGCCCAGACCGATGAGCAGTTCTTC.